This T cell receptor (beta chain) was identified during a study of blood T cells in healthy people across ages. Germline V gives CDR1 SNHLY, CDR2 FYNNEI. The CDR3 is 13 amino acids. Deletions cut 10 bases from V and 6 bases from J, with 15 bases between. Through a sample-barcoded 5' primer and a J-beta primer mix, a second PCR was run for roughly 6 to 11 cycles. Each CDR3 protein is one row after TCRdb ran MiXCR on the 5' RACE reads. Of 660,000 or so distinct CDR3 sequences listed, under 65% are singletons. A word on this clonotype: This may come from a read error, since a much larger clone is one base off.

Sequenced input: blood. The origin of this receptor is a man in his sixties in good health. This chain connects TRBV2 to TRBJ1-4, with D perhaps matching TRBD1 (5 bases). For the CDR3, the DNA is TGTGCCAACAAACGGGACGAATATGAAAAACTGTTTTTT. Translation gives CANKRDEYEKLFF.